One sample yielded the 27 T cell receptor beta chains listed below, sequenced in a study of cytomegalovirus exposure and HLA in healthy donors. PCR employed 60 Vbeta and 13 Jbeta primers. Measured with immunoSEQ multiplex PCR; TCRdb has only the in-frame clones, and not every one. The table shows about 86,000 clones, with 60% to 80% occurring only once. Sample: PBMCs. The receptors shown here come from a woman aged 45-59 years in good health and CMV-seropositive.

CDR3 in DNA: TGCGCCAGCAGCCCCGGTCTGAATTCCTACGAGCAGTACTTC. Translating it yields CASSPGLNSYEQYF. The chain is built from TRBV5-1 and TRBJ2-7; D is ambiguous. The germline V and J ends were trimmed by 4 bases and 1 base, with 12 bases remaining between them. Germline-derived CDR1 and CDR2 are SGHRS and YFSETQ. This CDR3 region has 14 residues.

The chain recombines TRBV29-1 with TRBJ2-3, with 7 bases identical to TRBD1. The CDR3 totals 12 residues. From germline, CDR1 is SQVTM and CDR2 ANQGSEA. Trimming removed 7 bases from V and 4 bases from J; junction bases left unmatched: 5. DNA for the CDR3: TGCAGCGGTGTTCAGGGGGCAGATACGCAGTATTTT. It encodes CSGVQGADTQYF.

This rearrangement joins TRBV2 to TRBJ1-1; D is unclear. The CDR3 is 16 residues long. Per the germline V gene, CDR1 is SNHLY and CDR2 is FYNNEI. Trimming left V 3 bases short and J 2 bases short, with 16 bases between. CDR3 bases: TGTGCCAGCAGTGATGGTTGGCGACTGGGTAACACTGAAGCTTTCTTT. It codes for CASSDGWRLGNTEAFF.

In its sample, this clone is medium-sized. V usage is TRBV29-1 and J usage is TRBJ1-1; perhaps TRBD1 as D (6 bases). V dropped 0 bases and J dropped 7 bases, with 9 bases sitting between them. This CDR3 is built from 12 residues. The germline CDR1 and CDR2 sequences are SQVTM and ANQGSEA. CDR3 sequence: CSVEDWGLEAFF. The CDR3 region has the DNA TGCAGCGTTGAAGACTGGGGGCTTGAAGCTTTCTTT.

This chain uses TRBV6-6 with TRBJ2-7; TRBD2 matches at 7 bases. V gave up 7 bases and J gave up 1 base; unmatched junction bases: 13. Per germline, CDR1 MNHNY and CDR2 SVGAGI (reference sequence). The length of the CDR3 is 16 residues. Written as DNA, the CDR3 is TGTGCCAGCACCTACGGAGCGGGAAGGAGTTCCTACGAGCAGTACTTC. It codes for CASTYGAGRSSYEQYF.

The CDR3 nucleotides are TGTGCCAGCAGCCAAGAAGGACAGCTGAGGAACACTGAAGCTTTCTTT. Protein sequence: CASSQEGQLRNTEAFF. The chain joins TRBV4-2 to TRBJ1-1; tentative D call: TRBD1 (6 bases). The V gene lost 0 bases and the J gene lost 1 base, with 12 bases spanning the gap. Germline V lookup: CDR1 LGHNA, CDR2 YNFKEQ. CDR3 size: 16 residues.

The V and J genes are TRBV29-1 and TRBJ1-2; D unresolved. The CDR3 sequence is 11 residues long. The ends were cut back, 4 bases at V and 7 bases at J, with 10 bases in the middle. Germline V gene lookup returns CDR1 SQVTM and CDR2 ANQGSEA. The CDR3 sequence is CSVVWASGYTF. DNA for the CDR3: TGCAGCGTTGTGTGGGCGAGTGGCTACACCTTC.

This chain links TRBV18 with TRBJ2-7; TRBD1 agrees at 8 bases. The CDR3 spans 14 residues. The J segment lost 2 bases and the V segment lost 3 bases, leaving 3 bases of the junction unmatched. In germline, CDR1 is KGHSH, CDR2 LQKENI. CDR3 sequence: CASSPGTGAYEQYF. CDR3 sequence (DNA): TGTGCCAGCTCACCCGGGACAGGCGCCTACGAGCAGTACTTC.

This clone was counted only a few times. The genes are TRBV4-1 and TRBJ2-1; the D gene is possibly TRBD1 (6 bases). CDR3 length: 14 residues. V was trimmed by 8 bases and J by 2 bases, leaving 13 bases between them. The V gene's germline CDR1 is MGHRA and CDR2 YSYEKL. CDR3 nucleotides: TGCGCCAGCTCCTCCCGGACAGCCTACAATGAGCAGTTCTTC. Its translation is CASSSRTAYNEQFF.

This clone appeared a single time. The V and J genes are TRBV28 and TRBJ1-1, with D unresolved. CDR3 length: 14 amino acids. Deletions cut 7 bases from V and 4 bases from J, with 16 bases between. In germline, CDR1 is MDHEN, CDR2 SYDVKM. CDR3 coding DNA: TGTGCCAGCAAGGGAGGAGCTGAACGCACTGAAGCTTTCTTT. Translated: CASKGGAERTEAFF.

This clone appeared a few times. The chain employs TRBV18 and TRBJ2-1; D gene uncertain. The CDR3 is 13 residues long. Germline values: CDR1 KGHSH, CDR2 LQKENI. Between the trimmed V and J ends, which lost 2 bases and 4 bases, there was a span of 6 bases. The CDR3 spells CASSPIQYNEQFF. The CDR3 bases are TGTGCCAGCTCACCAATACAGTACAATGAGCAGTTCTTC.

The chain joins TRBV18 to TRBJ2-3; 10 nucleotides align to TRBD1. Looked up from germline, CDR1 is KGHSH and CDR2 is LQKENI. The trim removed 2 bases at V and 1 base at J, leaving 0 bases unmatched. The CDR3 consists of 15 residues. DNA of the CDR3: TGTGCCAGCTCACCAGGGACAGGGGGCACAGATACGCAGTATTTT. As protein: CASSPGTGGTDTQYF.

The V and J genes are TRBV2 and TRBJ1-4; D is undetermined. V gave up 8 bases and J gave up 4 bases, with 14 bases separating them. Germline V lookup: CDR1 SNHLY, CDR2 FYNNEI. The CDR3 consists of 14 residues. This CDR3 reads CASLRRTNNEKLFF. DNA of the CDR3: TGTGCCAGCCTTCGGAGGACCAATAATGAAAAACTGTTTTTT.

This chain connects TRBV2 to TRBJ2-3; D might be TRBD2 (5 bases). This CDR3 spans 17 amino acids. V lost 0 bases to trimming and J lost 4 bases, with 17 bases between them. CDR1 is SNHLY, CDR2 FYNNEI, per germline. In DNA form, the CDR3 reads TGTGCCAGCAGTGAAGCGCATAGAGGGCGATCTGCAGATACGCAGTATTTT. The encoded protein is CASSEAHRGRSADTQYF.

This clone has a handful of counts. The chain links TRBV5-4 to TRBJ2-3; 10 nucleotides line up with TRBD2. The germline gives CDR1 SGHNT, CDR2 YYREEE (reference sequence). The V gene end was trimmed by 4 bases and the J gene end by 5 bases; junction bases not matched to a gene: 10. CDR3 length equals 16 residues. CDR3 sequence reads: CASSGRTSGRQDTQYF. The CDR3 coding sequence is TGTGCCAGCAGCGGACGGACTAGCGGACGTCAAGATACGCAGTATTTT. The whole variable domain, remainder taken from reference TRBV5-4 and TRBJ2-3, is ETGVTQSPTHLIKTRGQQVTLRCSSQSGHNTVSWYQQALGQGPQFIFQYYREEENGRGNFPPRFSGLQFPNYSSELNVNALELDDSALYLCASSGRTSGRQDTQYFGPGTRLTVL.

This clone was picked up many times. The chain links TRBV2 to TRBJ1-2; the D gene is possibly TRBD1 (6 bases). The CDR3 sequence is 13 residues long. Germline CDR1 SNHLY, CDR2 FYNNEI. V was cut by 4 bases and J by 7 bases, with 13 bases left in between. CDR3 residues: CASSVTGFGGYTF. CDR3 in DNA: TGTGCCAGCAGTGTGACAGGATTTGGTGGCTACACCTTC. The variable domain in full, completed from reference TRBV2 and TRBJ1-2, reads EPEVTQTPSHQVTQMGQEVILRCVPISNHLYFYWYRQILGQKVEFLVSFYNNEISEKSEIFDDQFSVERPDGSNFTLKIRSTKLEDSAMYFCASSVTGFGGYTFGSGTRLTVV.

The genes are TRBV7-2 and TRBJ1-1; D gene ambiguous. The V end lost 5 bases, the J end lost 0 bases, and 16 bases lay between the germline ends. The CDR3 is made up of 16 amino acids. Germline assignment: CDR1 SGHTA and CDR2 FQGNSA. The CDR3 region has the DNA TGTGCCAGCAGCCCCCACTCATCCGTGGTGAACACTGAAGCTTTCTTT. It translates to CASSPHSSVVNTEAFF.

The V gene is TRBV6-6, the J gene TRBJ1-1; the D gene is possibly TRBD1 (5 bases). The V gene lost 0 bases and the J gene lost 3 bases, with 8 bases spanning the gap. Germline lookup yields CDR1 MNHNY and CDR2 SVGAGI (reference sequence). This CDR3 is 14 amino acids long. The CDR3 region is CASSYSATDTEAFF. The CDR3 DNA follows: TGTGCCAGCAGTTACTCAGCGACAGACACTGAAGCTTTCTTT.

This clone has more than one count but fewer than ten. V gene TRBV7-6 combines with J gene TRBJ1-1; TRBD1 matches 9 bases. This CDR3 has 14 residues. With V trimmed by 5 bases and J by 1 base, 2 bases remained unmatched. Germline V CDR1 and CDR2: SGHVS, FNYEAQ. CDR3 in DNA: TGTGCCAGCAGCCTGGGACAGGGGAACACTGAAGCTTTCTTT. It codes for CASSLGQGNTEAFF.

The chain carries TRBV28 and TRBJ1-1; 8 positions agree with TRBD1. CDR1 is MDHEN and CDR2 is SYDVKM in the germline V gene. This CDR3 has 15 residues. The V and J ends lost 6 bases and 5 bases, in that order; junction bases with no gene match: 11. The CDR3 loop is CASSPPGTGGTEAFF. The CDR3 DNA is TGTGCCAGCAGCCCTCCCGGGACAGGTGGTACTGAAGCTTTCTTT.

The chain's CDR3 is CASSPTGGNTEAFF. The CDR3 DNA sequence: TGTGCCAGCTCACCTACAGGGGGGAACACTGAAGCTTTCTTT. The chain employs TRBV18 and TRBJ1-1; 8 bases align to TRBD1. The CDR3 runs 14 residues. The J segment lost 1 base and the V segment lost 3 bases, leaving 1 base of the junction unmatched. Germline assignment: CDR1 KGHSH and CDR2 LQKENI.

The gene calls are TRBV6-5 and TRBJ1-3; D gene unclear. CDR3 length: 15 residues. CDR1 is MNHEY, CDR2 SVGAGI, per germline. V lost 8 bases, J lost 0 bases, and 14 bases lay in between. CDR3 loop: CASQAHGSSGNTIYF. The DNA for the CDR3 is TGTGCCAGCCAGGCCCACGGGAGCTCTGGAAACACCATATATTTT.

The V gene is TRBV28, the J gene TRBJ2-3; TRBD2 aligns across 7 bases. Germline CDR1 MDHEN, CDR2 SYDVKM. The CDR3 totals 15 residues. The junction had 9 bases not matched to a gene; V was cut back by 1 base and J by 8 bases. The CDR3 DNA reads as TGTGCCAGCAGTTTATCGGTCGGGGGGTCGGGTACGCAGTATTTT. Its protein product is CASSLSVGGSGTQYF. The complete variable domain, with remaining parts taken from reference TRBV28 and TRBJ2-3, reads DVKVTQSSRYLVKRTGEKVFLECVQDMDHENMFWYRQDPGLGLRLIYFSYDVKMKEKGDIPEGYSVSREKKERFSLILESASTNQTSMYLCASSLSVGGSGTQYFGPGTRLTVL.

This chain connects TRBV5-6 to TRBJ2-7, with TRBD2 identical over 9 bases. Germline V gene lookup returns CDR1 SGHDT and CDR2 YYEEEE. The CDR3 loop spans 14 amino acids. The junction had 10 bases not matched to a gene; V was cut back by 3 bases and J by 9 bases. CDR3 in amino acids: CASSSGLAGPMQYF. Here the CDR3 DNA reads TGTGCCAGCAGCTCGGGACTAGCAGGCCCCATGCAGTACTTC.

This chain connects TRBV19 to TRBJ2-5; TRBD1 might be the D (5 bases). V was clipped by 4 bases and J by 7 bases, with 13 bases between them. CDR1 and CDR2 from the germline V gene are LNHDA and SQIVND (reference sequence). The CDR3 totals 13 residues. The CDR3 sequence: CASSTTSGWTQYF. The CDR3 DNA is TGTGCCAGTAGTACGACTTCAGGGTGGACCCAGTACTTC.

V usage is TRBV30 and J usage is TRBJ1-5; possible D gene TRBD1, 6 bases. Trimming stripped 3 bases from V and 3 bases from J, with 12 bases between. There are 14 residues in the CDR3. Germline V gene data show CDR1 as GTSNPN and CDR2 as SVGIG (reference sequence). Here the CDR3 reads CAWREGGSNQPQHF. The CDR3 DNA is TGTGCCTGGAGAGAAGGGGGATCCAATCAGCCCCAGCATTTT.

The chain carries TRBV28 and TRBJ2-7; 7 bases are a match to TRBD1. Looked up from germline, CDR1 is MDHEN and CDR2 is SYDVKM. V shed 5 bases, J shed 6 bases, and the junction held 10 bases outside the gene matches. CDR3 length equals 14 residues. The CDR3 DNA reads TGTGCCAGCAGTCCCCCCGACAGGGAAGGCGAGCAGTACTTC. Protein product: CASSPPDREGEQYF.